The 19 T cell receptor beta chains reported below all come from one sample, sequenced in a study of blood T cell repertoires in COVID-19. Here immunoSEQ multiplex PCR was the method, and the copy in TCRdb shows in-frame clones only, minus some. The sample includes 130,000 to 150,000 clones, 80% of them seen just once. Specimen: peripheral blood. The receptors stem from a woman between 50 and 59 years old with acute or convalescent COVID-19.

The table lists this clone with a few counts. V is TRBV6-9 and J is TRBJ1-5; D is possibly TRBD1 (5 bases). Germline V CDR1 and CDR2: MNHGY, SVAAGI. The CDR3 consists of 15 residues. Trimming took off 2 bases at V and 7 bases at J, with 15 bases between the two ends. CDR3 nucleotide sequence: TGTGCCAGCAGTTATGGTTGCAGGGAAGGACAGCCCCAGCATTTT. As protein: CASSYGCREGQPQHF.

The chain joins TRBV18 to TRBJ1-2; 8 positions match TRBD1. With V trimmed by 3 bases and J by 2 bases, 5 bases remained unmatched. This CDR3 contains 15 residues. CDR1 is KGHSH, CDR2 LQKENI, per germline. CDR3 loop: CASSPDRGGNYGYTF. CDR3 bases: TGTGCCAGCTCACCCGACAGGGGCGGAAACTATGGCTACACCTTC.

The table lists this clone with a count of one. The rearrangement joins TRBV7-9 to TRBJ2-5; TRBD2 aligns across 10 bases. The CDR3 has 16 residues. V trimming: 2 bases; J trimming: 9 bases; junction bases outside the gene matches: 12. Per the germline V gene, CDR1 is SEHNR and CDR2 is FQNEAQ (reference sequence). The CDR3 loop is CASSLNWLAGEAAQYF. In nucleotides, the CDR3 is TGTGCCAGCAGCTTAAACTGGCTAGCGGGGGAGGCGGCCCAGTACTTC. The complete variable domain, with remaining parts taken from reference TRBV7-9 and TRBJ2-5, reads DTGVSQNPRHKITKRGQNVTFRCDPISEHNRLYWYRQTLGQGPEFLTYFQNEAQLEKSRLLSDRFSAERPKGSFSTLEIQRTEQGDSAMYLCASSLNWLAGEAAQYFGPGTRLLVL.

The CDR3 region is CASSLTGNTEAFF. CDR3 DNA sequence: TGCGCCAGCAGCCTGACAGGGAACACTGAAGCTTTCTTT. The V and J genes are TRBV5-1 and TRBJ1-1; maybe TRBD1 (6 bases). Germline V CDR1 and CDR2: SGHRS, YFSETQ. The V gene lost 4 bases and the J gene lost 1 base, with 8 bases spanning the gap. The CDR3 has 13 residues.

V gene TRBV4-3 combines with J gene TRBJ2-3; D not certain. CDR3 length: 15 residues. V was cut by 0 bases and J by 4 bases, with 11 bases left in between. Germline loops: CDR1 LGHNA, CDR2 YSLEER. CDR3: CASSQDYGPSDTQYF. The CDR3 coding sequence is TGCGCCAGCAGCCAAGATTATGGCCCTTCAGATACGCAGTATTTT.

This clone was picked up one time. The rearrangement joins TRBV3-1 (or the pseudogene TRBV3-2) to TRBJ2-5; D is perhaps TRBD2 (5 bases). CDR1 LGHDT and CDR2 YNNKEL come from the germline V gene (reference sequence). The CDR3 length is 14 residues. The V gene lost 5 bases and the J gene lost 3 bases, with 13 bases spanning the gap. The CDR3 nucleotides are TGTGCCAGCAGCTTATCCAGCGGAGAAGAGACCCAGTACTTC. Amino acid sequence: CASSLSSGEETQYF.

In its sample, this clone was seen once. The rearrangement uses TRBV7-9 and TRBJ1-1; perhaps TRBD1 as D (5 bases). This CDR3 spans 13 amino acids. The germline gives CDR1 SEHNR, CDR2 FQNEAQ (reference sequence). The germline V and J ends were trimmed by 6 bases and 3 bases, with 11 bases remaining between them. The CDR3, as DNA: TGTGCCAGCAGTTTACGGGGGTACACTGAAGCTTTCTTT. This encodes CASSLRGYTEAFF.

The chain uses TRBV10-3 and TRBJ1-1; D is undetermined. The CDR3 has 14 residues. V was trimmed by 3 bases and J by 1 base, leaving 9 bases between them. The germline V gene encodes CDR1 ENHRY and CDR2 SYGVKD. The CDR3 coding sequence is TGTGCCATCAGTGATCCCGCGGGGAACACTGAAGCTTTCTTT. As protein: CAISDPAGNTEAFF.

V is TRBV4-1 and J is TRBJ1-1; TRBD1 agrees at 8 bases. CDR1 and CDR2 (germline): MGHRA, YSYEKL. There are 14 residues in the CDR3. V was pared by 4 bases and J by 1 base, with 2 bases of the junction left unmatched. CDR3 in amino acids: CASSPGQANTEAFF. The CDR3 DNA reads TGCGCCAGCAGCCCGGGACAGGCGAACACTGAAGCTTTCTTT.

V usage is TRBV12-3 or TRBV12-4 and J usage is TRBJ1-2; 7 bases line up with TRBD1. The CDR3 is 12 residues long. After removal of 7 bases from V and 8 bases from J, the junction contained 7 bases not matched to a gene. This CDR3 is CASTLDRIGYTF. The CDR3 coding sequence is TGTGCCAGCACTTTGGACAGGATCGGCTACACCTTC.

The V gene is TRBV7-2, the J gene TRBJ1-2; perhaps TRBD1 as D (5 bases). Per germline, CDR1 SGHTA and CDR2 FQGNSA. The V and J ends lost 0 bases and 8 bases respectively, with 13 bases between them. The CDR3 runs 14 residues. The CDR3, as DNA: TGTGCCAGCAGCTTAGCGCGGGCCGGGGGGGGCTACACCTTC. Its translation: CASSLARAGGGYTF.

This sequence joins TRBV2 and TRBJ1-1, with D possibly matching TRBD1 (5 bases). With 8 bases removed from V and 3 bases from J, the gap between germline ends came to 13 bases. The CDR3 runs to 13 residues. The germline V gene encodes CDR1 SNHLY and CDR2 FYNNEI. The CDR3 nucleotides read TGTGCCAGCGGAACCGACAGCTACACTGAAGCTTTCTTT. Amino acid sequence: CASGTDSYTEAFF.

This clone was detected a few times. The chain links TRBV19 to TRBJ1-1; D unclear. The CDR3 spans 13 residues. Germline CDR1 is LNHDA and CDR2 is SQIVND (reference sequence). V was cut by 6 bases and J by 0 bases, with 8 bases left in between. CDR3 protein: CASRALLNTEAFF. The CDR3 DNA reads as TGTGCCAGTAGGGCACTACTGAACACTGAAGCTTTCTTT.

The J gene is TRBJ2-1, the V gene TRBV3-1 (or the pseudogene TRBV3-2), with TRBD2 matching 10 bases. The CDR3 is made up of 18 amino acids. Germline-derived CDR1 and CDR2 are LGHDT and YNNKEL (reference sequence). V gave up 1 base and J gave up 6 bases; unmatched junction bases: 12. The CDR3 region has the DNA TGTGCCAGCAGCCAAGGAAGAAGCAGCGGGGGGGCATCCAATGAGCAGTTCTTC. Protein: CASSQGRSSGGASNEQFF.

This clone was seen more than once but under ten times. This chain links TRBV5-1 with TRBJ2-2; 7 bases align to TRBD1. The CDR3 spans 15 residues. The J segment lost 0 bases and the V segment lost 3 bases, leaving 2 bases of the junction unmatched. Germline V gene lookup returns CDR1 SGHRS and CDR2 YFSETQ. Here the CDR3 reads CASSSGQTNTGELFF. The CDR3 region has the DNA TGCGCCAGCAGCTCGGGACAGACGAACACCGGGGAGCTGTTTTTT.

The genes are TRBV4-3 and TRBJ1-2; D is uncertain. The V and J ends lost 3 bases and 2 bases respectively, with 7 bases between them. The germline V gene has CDR1 LGHNA and CDR2 YSLEER. This CDR3 comprises 13 residues. The DNA for the CDR3 is TGCGCCAGCAGCCACGTGCTAAACTATGGCTACACCTTC. Translation gives CASSHVLNYGYTF.

This clone was seen only a few times. The chain couples TRBV2 to TRBJ1-6, with unresolved D. The CDR3 loop spans 13 amino acids. V shed 8 bases and J shed 10 bases, with 15 bases lying between them. CDR1 and CDR2 from the germline V gene are SNHLY and FYNNEI. CDR3 in amino acids: CASGGGSESPLHF. As DNA, the CDR3 is TGTGCCAGCGGTGGTGGCAGCGAGTCACCCCTCCACTTT.

The chain has TRBV19 and TRBJ1-3; possibly TRBD1 for D (6 bases). Deletions cut 6 bases from V and 0 bases from J, with 15 bases between. Germline V lookup: CDR1 LNHDA, CDR2 SQIVND (reference sequence). The CDR3 is 16 amino acids. The CDR3 region has the DNA TGTGCCAGTAGGATGGACAGTACCCTCTCTGGAAACACCATATATTTT. It yields the protein CASRMDSTLSGNTIYF.

This sequence joins TRBV7-2 and TRBJ2-7; possibly TRBD2 for D (5 bases). From germline, CDR1 is SGHTA and CDR2 FQGNSA. This CDR3 comprises 13 residues. Trimming pared 4 bases from V and 2 bases from J, leaving 9 bases between. For the CDR3, the DNA is TGTGCCAGCAGCTCACTAGTTACCTACGAGCAGTACTTC. Translation: CASSSLVTYEQYF.